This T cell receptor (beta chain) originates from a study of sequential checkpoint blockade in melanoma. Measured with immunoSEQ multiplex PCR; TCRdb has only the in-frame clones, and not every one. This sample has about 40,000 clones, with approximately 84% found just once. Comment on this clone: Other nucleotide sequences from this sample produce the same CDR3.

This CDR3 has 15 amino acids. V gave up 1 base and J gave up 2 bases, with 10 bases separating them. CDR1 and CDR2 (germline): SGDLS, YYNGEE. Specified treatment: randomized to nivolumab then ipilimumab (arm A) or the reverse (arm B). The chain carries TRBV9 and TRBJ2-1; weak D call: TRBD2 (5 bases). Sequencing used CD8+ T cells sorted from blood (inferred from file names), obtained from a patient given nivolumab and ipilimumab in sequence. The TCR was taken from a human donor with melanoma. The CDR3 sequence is CASSVSGRPYNEQFF. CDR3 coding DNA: TGTGCCAGCAGCGTAAGCGGTAGACCCTACAATGAGCAGTTCTTC. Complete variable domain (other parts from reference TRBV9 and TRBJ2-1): DSGVTQTPKHLITATGQRVTLRCSPRSGDLSVYWYQQSLDQGLQFLIQYYNGEERAKGNILERFSAQQFPDLHSELNLSSLELGDSALYFCASSVSGRPYNEQFFGPGTRLTVL.